The 3 T cell receptor beta chains below come from one sample, sequenced in a study of blood T cell repertoires in COVID-19. Measured with immunoSEQ multiplex PCR; TCRdb has only the in-frame clones, and not every one. This repertoire shows more than 300,000 clones, approximately 90% found once; its top ten account for less than 4%. What was sequenced was PBMCs or T cells enriched from blood (not recorded which). The receptor source for this set is a woman aged 25 to 39 who had been exposed to COVID-19.

About this clone itself: The sample carries other DNA sequences with the same CDR3. This chain joins TRBV5-4 and TRBJ2-7; weak D call: TRBD1 (6 bases). This CDR3 has 14 residues. Germline values: CDR1 SGHNT, CDR2 YYREEE (reference sequence). V lost 0 bases to trimming and J lost 2 bases, with 9 bases between them. This CDR3 is CASSLEQGTYEQYF. The CDR3 region has the DNA TGTGCCAGCAGCTTGGAGCAGGGGACCTACGAGCAGTACTTC.

This clone showed up just once. The chain has TRBV7-2 and TRBJ1-2; D is uncertain. The CDR3 sequence is 14 residues long. The V end lost 0 bases, the J end lost 7 bases, and 12 bases lay between the germline ends. Per the germline V gene, CDR1 is SGHTA and CDR2 is FQGNSA. The CDR3 sequence: CASSLAGGFLGYTF. The DNA for the CDR3 is TGTGCCAGCAGCTTAGCGGGAGGGTTTCTTGGCTACACCTTC.

The chain has TRBV5-1 and TRBJ2-5; the D is unclear. Germline CDR1 is SGHRS and CDR2 is YFSETQ. The CDR3 has 15 residues. Trimming pared 0 bases from V and 0 bases from J, leaving 9 bases between. CDR3 region: CASSLEQRNQETQYF. The CDR3 DNA reads as TGCGCCAGCAGCTTGGAACAGAGAAACCAAGAGACCCAGTACTTC.